This TCR beta chain is from a study of cytotoxic CD8 clonotypes in ibrutinib-treated CLL. Study overall: Once treatment had gone on for a median of 12 months, range 6 to 36, response samples were drawn. Sequencing produced an average of about 260,000 productive templates and some 100,000 productive rearrangements per sample.

Investigators sought sequencing depths of between 1 in 200,000 and 1 in 1 million T cells. The protocol was immunoSEQ multiplex PCR, while the TCRdb copy is restricted to in-frame clones and leaves out a portion. The table shows 55,000 to 80,000 clones, with roughly nine tenths occurring only once. V trimming: 2 bases; J trimming: 0 bases; junction bases outside the gene matches: 3. The CDR3 has 16 amino acids. In germline, CDR1 is KGHSH, CDR2 LQKENI. The chain recombines TRBV18 with TRBJ2-1; TRBD2 matches at 8 bases. The receptor was isolated from a human donor with chronic lymphocytic leukemia. The sequencing used PBMCs, collected after 12 months of ibrutinib treatment. The CDR3 DNA is TGTGCCAGCTCACCAAGGACTAGCCTCTCCTACAATGAGCAGTTCTTC. As protein: CASSPRTSLSYNEQFF. Based on the CDR3 plus reference TRBV18 and TRBJ2-1, the full variable domain is NAGVMQNPRHLVRRRGQEARLRCSPMKGHSHVYWYRQLPEEGLKFMVYLQKENIIDESGMPKERFSAEFPKEGPSILRIQQVVRGDSAAYFCASSPRTSLSYNEQFFGPGTRLTVL.